Sequencing of this TCR beta chain was carried out in a study of identical twins. Study results and caveats: Out-of-frame alpha sequences shared by twins showed excess low generation probability.

V lost 2 bases, J lost 4 bases, and 6 bases stayed unmatched. This CDR3 comprises 15 residues. In germline, CDR1 is MNHEY, CDR2 SVGAGI. Using its own MiXCR run on the 5' RACE reads, TCRdb lists one record per CDR3 protein. Altogether about 890,000 distinct CDR3 sequences are present, approximately 13% being singletons, with the ten largest covering about 1.6%. With respect to this clonotype: The antigen is undetermined.

This sample also appeared in a second study, on yellow fever vaccine responses in identical twins.

Input material: PBMCs. The TCR was taken from a woman between 18 and 29 years old in good health. This chain uses TRBV6-5 with TRBJ2-3; TRBD2 agrees at 7 bases. The CDR3 region has the DNA TGTGCCAGCAGTTACGGCGGGGGAGAGGCAGATACGCAGTATTTT. This encodes CASSYGGGEADTQYF.